Presented here are 11 T cell receptor beta chains from one specimen sequenced in a study of blood T cell repertoires in COVID-19. This table comes from immunoSEQ multiplex PCR, and its TCRdb copy is limited to in-frame clones, with some not included. The repertoire holds tens of thousands of clones, with about 77% as singletons. What was sequenced was peripheral blood. The origin of the receptors is a human donor in a cohort sampled during active COVID-19.

This clone was seen a handful of times. V is TRBV7-2 and J is TRBJ2-4; tentative D call: TRBD2 (7 bases). Germline lookup yields CDR1 SGHTA and CDR2 FQGNSA. The V end was cut by 5 bases, the J end by 0 bases, with 17 bases between. This CDR3 contains 17 residues. The CDR3 is CASSQRDTFLAKNIQYF. CDR3 coding DNA: TGTGCCAGCAGCCAGCGGGACACATTTTTAGCCAAAAACATTCAGTACTTC.

V is TRBV7-9 and J is TRBJ1-1; TRBD1 might be the D (6 bases). Germline V gene lookup returns CDR1 SEHNR and CDR2 FQNEAQ (reference sequence). The CDR3 totals 13 residues. Trimming left V 5 bases short and J 4 bases short, with 11 bases between. The CDR3 sequence is CASSGWTVTEAFF. CDR3 nucleotides: TGTGCCAGCAGCGGATGGACAGTCACTGAAGCTTTCTTT.

V is TRBV5-1 and J is TRBJ1-1; TRBD1 matches 7 bases. The V gene's germline CDR1 is SGHRS and CDR2 YFSETQ. After removal of 4 bases from V and 2 bases from J, the junction contained 8 bases not matched to a gene. This CDR3 is 15 amino acids long. The CDR3 loop reads CASSPGQLLNTEAFF. The CDR3 region has the DNA TGCGCCAGCAGCCCGGGACAGCTTTTAAACACTGAAGCTTTCTTT.

This clone has only a few counts. V gene TRBV6-5 combines with J gene TRBJ1-2; weak D call: TRBD1 (5 bases). The CDR3 has 12 residues. Germline CDR1 is MNHEY and CDR2 is SVGAGI. Between the trimmed V and J ends, which lost 2 bases and 8 bases, there was a span of 9 bases. CDR3 in amino acids: CASSYTGGGYTF. Written as DNA, the CDR3 is TGTGCCAGCAGTTACACCGGGGGGGGCTACACCTTC.

The CDR3 DNA reads TGCGCCAGCAGCCAACTAGCGGGGCAAGGCAATGAGCAGTTCTTC. Translated: CASSQLAGQGNEQFF. The V gene is TRBV5-1, the J gene TRBJ2-1; 10 positions agree with TRBD2. The germline V gene has CDR1 SGHRS and CDR2 YFSETQ. This CDR3 is built from 15 residues. J gave up 6 bases and V 4 bases, and 7 bases lay outside the gene matches.

The J gene is TRBJ2-2, the V gene TRBV27; 8 nucleotides match TRBD1. Germline V gene lookup returns CDR1 MNHEY and CDR2 SMNVEV (reference sequence). J gave up 6 bases and V 5 bases, and 2 bases lay outside the gene matches. The CDR3 covers 13 residues. The CDR3 sequence is CASSGTGPGELFF. Written as DNA, the CDR3 is TGTGCCAGCAGTGGGACAGGTCCCGGGGAGCTGTTTTTT.

The chain carries TRBV5-1 and TRBJ2-5; a weak D match, TRBD2 (5 bases). CDR3 size: 14 residues. Trimming took off 0 bases at V and 1 base at J, with 7 bases between the two ends. Germline V CDR1 and CDR2: SGHRS, YFSETQ. The CDR3 sequence: CASSLGAVQETQYF. The CDR3 nucleotides read TGCGCCAGCAGCTTGGGAGCGGTCCAAGAGACCCAGTACTTC.

J is TRBJ2-5 and V is TRBV2; weak D call: TRBD2 (6 bases). From germline, CDR1 is SNHLY and CDR2 FYNNEI. This CDR3 spans 15 amino acids. V was pared by 4 bases and J by 5 bases, with 17 bases between. The CDR3 nucleotides read TGTGCCAGCAGTGCCCCCCCAAGCGGGCAGGAGACCCAGTACTTC. Translating gives CASSAPPSGQETQYF.

The rearrangement uses TRBV27 and TRBJ2-7; D remains unclear. Per germline, CDR1 MNHEY and CDR2 SMNVEV (reference sequence). This CDR3 is 14 amino acids long. V lost 4 bases and J lost 2, with 12 bases in between. CDR3 coding DNA: TGTGCCAGCAGTTCCCCGAGAAGCACCTACGAGCAGTACTTC. Its protein is CASSSPRSTYEQYF.

V usage is TRBV7-2 and J usage is TRBJ2-7, with D hard to call. Per germline, CDR1 SGHTA and CDR2 FQGNSA. The V end was cut by 5 bases, the J end by 0 bases, with 14 bases between. The CDR3 is made up of 15 amino acids. The CDR3, as DNA: TGTGCCAGCAGCCCGAGTGCCCTGAGCTCCTACGAGCAGTACTTC. Residues: CASSPSALSSYEQYF.

This chain links TRBV5-8 with TRBJ2-2; 9 nucleotides agree with TRBD1. Germline-derived CDR1 and CDR2 are SGHTS and YDEGEE. The J segment lost 7 bases and the V segment lost 3 bases, leaving 4 bases of the junction unmatched. The CDR3 spans 14 residues. CDR3 residues: CASSYGQGIGELFF. The DNA of the CDR3 is TGTGCCAGCAGCTACGGACAGGGGATCGGGGAGCTGTTTTTT.